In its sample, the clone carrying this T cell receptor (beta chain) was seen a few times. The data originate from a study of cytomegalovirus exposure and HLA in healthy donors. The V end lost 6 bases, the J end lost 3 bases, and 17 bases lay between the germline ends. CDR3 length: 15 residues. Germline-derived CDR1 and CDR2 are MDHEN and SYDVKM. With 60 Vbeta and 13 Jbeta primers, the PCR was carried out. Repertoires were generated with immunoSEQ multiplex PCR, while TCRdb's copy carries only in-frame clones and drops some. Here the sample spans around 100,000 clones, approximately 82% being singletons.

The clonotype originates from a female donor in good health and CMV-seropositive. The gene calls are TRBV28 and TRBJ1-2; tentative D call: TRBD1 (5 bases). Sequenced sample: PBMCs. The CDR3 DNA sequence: TGTGCCAGCAGCTTAGAAGGTGGGGCGGACTATGGCTACACCTTC. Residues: CASSLEGGADYGYTF.